These 30 T cell receptor beta chains share one sample of origin, sequenced in a study of T-cell reconstitution after alpha-beta-depleted transplantation in children. A TCRbeta library incorporating unique molecular identifiers was prepared. TCRdb called the PCR reads again in MiXCR, with one record for every CDR3 protein. The sample lists about 210,000 distinct CDR3 sequences, under 20% occurring once. Sample: PBMCs, mostly from graft donor cells, taken 360 days after TCRalphabeta/CD19-depleted stem cell transplant. The receptors originated from a male patient between 2 and 15 years old who had a stem cell transplant for acute lymphoblastic leukemia, so the T cells may come from the graft donor.

The CDR3 region has the DNA TGTGCCAGCAGTGAAAGGAGGGGTAACACTGAAGCTTTCTTT. Protein: CASSERRGNTEAFF. The chain is built from TRBV6-1 and TRBJ1-1; perhaps TRBD1 as D (5 bases). V gave up 2 bases and J gave up 2 bases, with 9 bases separating them. CDR3 length: 14 amino acids. CDR1 is MNHNS and CDR2 is SASEGT in the germline V gene.

This clonotype has more than one count but fewer than ten. The V call is TRBV12-3 or TRBV12-4, the J call TRBJ1-6; 7 bases align to TRBD1. CDR3 length: 15 residues. Losses at the gene ends were 3 bases for V and 9 bases for J; bases not matched to a gene: 8. CDR3 in amino acids: CASSLEGALGSPLHF. CDR3 DNA sequence: TGTGCCAGCAGTTTGGAGGGGGCGTTGGGTTCACCCCTCCACTTT.

This clonotype showed up many times. CDR3 amino acids: CASSQETAGYTF. The CDR3, as DNA: TGCGCCAGCAGCCAAGAGACAGCTGGCTACACCTTC. The rearrangement joins TRBV4-3 to TRBJ1-2; TRBD1 is a possible D gene (5 bases). The CDR3 is 12 amino acids. Germline CDR1 LGHNA, CDR2 YSLEER. Trimming took off 0 bases at V and 7 bases at J, with 6 bases between the two ends.

This chain connects TRBV7-8 to TRBJ1-1; D is possibly TRBD1 (5 bases). The germline V gene has CDR1 SGHVS and CDR2 FQNEAQ. Between the trimmed V and J ends, which lost 5 bases and 10 bases, there was a span of 20 bases. There are 14 residues in the CDR3. The CDR3 loop reads CASSPGTSAGRAFF. CDR3 sequence (DNA): TGTGCCAGCAGCCCTGGGACCTCCGCCGGGAGAGCTTTCTTT. Full variable domain (outside the CDR3, taken from reference TRBV7-8 and TRBJ1-1): GAGVSQSPRYKVAKRGQDVALRCDPISGHVSLFWYQQALGQGPEFLTYFQNEAQLDKSGLPSDRFFAERPEGSVSTLKIQRTQQEDSAVYLCASSPGTSAGRAFFGQGTRLTVV.

J is TRBJ2-1 and V is TRBV7-8; 10 bases are a match to TRBD2. This CDR3 spans 16 amino acids. V trimming: 4 bases; J trimming: 4 bases; junction bases outside the gene matches: 7. The V gene's germline CDR1 is SGHVS and CDR2 FQNEAQ. The CDR3 DNA sequence: TGTGCCAGCAGCTACTCTAGCGGGGGACCTTACAATGAGCAGTTCTTC. Encoded protein: CASSYSSGGPYNEQFF.

The V and J genes are TRBV29-1 and TRBJ1-1; TRBD1 aligns across 7 bases. This CDR3 has 14 residues. From germline, CDR1 is SQVTM and CDR2 ANQGSEA. J lost 1 base, V lost 7 bases, and 9 bases had no gene match. CDR3 protein: CSAMGGQQNTEAFF. The CDR3 nucleotides read TGCAGCGCTATGGGGGGACAGCAGAACACTGAAGCTTTCTTT.

J is TRBJ2-5 and V is TRBV9; TRBD2 is a possible D gene (5 bases). V was clipped by 3 bases and J by 2 bases, with 8 bases between them. Per germline, CDR1 SGDLS and CDR2 YYNGEE. This CDR3 region has 13 residues. CDR3 amino acids: CASSAGIQETQYF. The CDR3 DNA reads TGTGCCAGCAGCGCGGGGATACAAGAGACCCAGTACTTC.

The CDR3 protein is CASSFSLMVDNEQFF. The CDR3 DNA follows: TGTGCCAGCAGTTTCTCCTTGATGGTCGACAATGAGCAGTTCTTC. This rearrangement joins TRBV12-3 or TRBV12-4 to TRBJ2-1; D is uncertain. Trimming took off 3 bases at V and 5 bases at J, with 14 bases between the two ends. The CDR3 is 15 residues long.

The chain is built from TRBV20-1 and TRBJ2-7, with D perhaps TRBD1 (6 bases). Germline V lookup: CDR1 DFQATT, CDR2 SNEGSKA (reference sequence). V lost 4 bases to trimming and J lost 0 bases, with 13 bases between them. This CDR3 comprises 14 residues. The DNA for the CDR3 is TGCAGTGCTAACCGGGACACTAGCTCCTACGAGCAGTACTTC. Its protein product is CSANRDTSSYEQYF.

This clonotype came up many times. The gene calls are TRBV12-3 or TRBV12-4 and TRBJ1-1; D is undetermined. Trimming removed 3 bases at V and 0 bases at J, with 8 bases between. There are 14 residues in the CDR3. CDR3 amino acids: CASSLPALNTEAFF. CDR3 sequence (DNA): TGTGCCAGCAGTTTGCCAGCCCTGAACACTGAAGCTTTCTTT.

This clonotype turned up a few times. The junction departs from the called germline gene at one end, perhaps through a read error. The CDR3 reads CASSVGTGQLPSF. Written as DNA, the CDR3 is TGCGCCAGCAGTGTCGGAACAGGCCAACTTCCGTCTTTC. The chain employs TRBV10-2 and TRBJ2-1, with D tentatively TRBD1 (5 bases). The V gene's germline CDR1 is WSHSY and CDR2 SAAADI. CDR3 length: 13 amino acids.

Only a few counts were recorded for this clonotype. The rearrangement joins TRBV6-7 to TRBJ2-3, with D uncertain. TRBV6-7 is an ORF, with its function uncertain. Trimming cost V 0 bases and J 1 base, with 11 bases left between them. This CDR3 spans 16 amino acids. The CDR3 DNA reads TGTGCCAGCAGTTACTCGAAACAGCTCCGCACAGATACGCAGTATTTT. Protein product: CASSYSKQLRTDTQYF.

The J gene is TRBJ2-3, the V gene TRBV4-3; 10 positions agree with TRBD1. V lost 0 bases to trimming and J lost 4 bases; unmatched junction nucleotides: 7. The CDR3 is made up of 17 amino acids. Germline V gives CDR1 LGHNA, CDR2 YSLEER. The CDR3 region has the DNA TGCGCCAGCAGCCAAGATCCGGACAGGGGGAATGCAGATACGCAGTATTTT. Its protein product is CASSQDPDRGNADTQYF.

This clonotype was recorded a few times. The CDR3 sequence is CASSPLRKGPYTQYF. The DNA of the CDR3 is TGTGCCAGCAGTCCGCTTAGAAAAGGCCCTTATACGCAGTATTTT. This chain joins TRBV12-3 or TRBV12-4 and TRBJ2-3; D gene uncertain. This CDR3 region has 15 residues. The V and J ends lost 5 bases and 7 bases respectively, with 19 bases between them.

This clonotype showed up just a few times. The chain links TRBV12-3 or TRBV12-4 to TRBJ2-2; 9 bases are a match to TRBD1. The CDR3 runs 15 residues. V trimming: 6 bases; J trimming: 2 bases; junction bases outside the gene matches: 4. The CDR3 DNA follows: TGTGCCAGCAGGCTGGGACAGGGAAACACCGGGGAGCTGTTTTTT. The encoded protein is CASRLGQGNTGELFF.

Written as DNA, the CDR3 is TGTGCCAGCTCACCGGTTCAACGGGTAAGCTCCTACGAGCAGTACTTC. Its protein product is CASSPVQRVSSYEQYF. The chain employs TRBV18 and TRBJ2-7; D uncertain. CDR3 length: 16 residues. Germline V gene data show CDR1 as KGHSH and CDR2 as LQKENI. V was cut by 3 bases and J by 0 bases, with 15 bases left in between.

This chain uses TRBV7-9 with TRBJ2-7, with D possibly TRBD2 on 6 matching bases. V shed 3 bases and J shed 2 bases, with 17 bases lying between them. Germline CDR1 and CDR2: SEHNR and FQNEAQ (reference sequence). The CDR3 is made up of 16 amino acids. The CDR3 loop reads CASSFGSRGNTYEQYF. CDR3 nucleotides: TGTGCCAGCAGCTTCGGTTCGCGGGGTAACACCTACGAGCAGTACTTC.

The chain is built from TRBV5-1 and TRBJ1-5; D perhaps matches TRBD1 (5 bases). The CDR3 is 11 amino acids. Trimming took 8 bases from V and 15 from J, leaving 18 bases between them. Germline lookup yields CDR1 SGHRS and CDR2 YFSETQ. In nucleotides, the CDR3 is TGCGCCAGGACCCCTCCGGGGGAAAGGCATTTT. Translated: CARTPPGERHF.

This chain uses TRBV6-1 with TRBJ1-5; 7 bases are shared with TRBD1. CDR1 is MNHNS, CDR2 SASEGT, per germline. The J segment lost 0 bases and the V segment lost 4 bases, leaving 3 bases of the junction unmatched. The CDR3 runs to 15 residues. Here the CDR3 reads CASSGDSNSNQPQHF. For the CDR3, the DNA is TGTGCCAGCAGTGGGGACAGTAATAGCAATCAGCCCCAGCATTTT.

This clonotype was detected a few times. The chain joins TRBV2 to TRBJ2-1; D may be TRBD1 (5 bases). V was shortened by 3 bases and J by 4 bases, with 13 bases between the two germline ends. This CDR3 is 15 amino acids long. Germline V lookup: CDR1 SNHLY, CDR2 FYNNEI. The CDR3 loop is CASSDGRGPYNEQFF. The CDR3 DNA follows: TGTGCCAGCAGTGATGGAAGGGGCCCATACAATGAGCAGTTCTTC. The complete variable domain, with remaining parts taken from reference TRBV2 and TRBJ2-1, reads EPEVTQTPSHQVTQMGQEVILRCVPISNHLYFYWYRQILGQKVEFLVSFYNNEISEKSEIFDDQFSVERPDGSNFTLKIRSTKLEDSAMYFCASSDGRGPYNEQFFGPGTRLTVL.

This clonotype was detected many times. The chain combines TRBV28 with TRBJ2-6; D gene uncertain. This CDR3 comprises 16 residues. The germline CDR1 and CDR2 sequences are MDHEN and SYDVKM. V was trimmed by 2 bases and J by 4 bases, leaving 12 bases between them. CDR3 residues: CASSLTPSFGANVLTF. The CDR3 bases are TGTGCCAGCAGTTTAACCCCCAGCTTCGGGGCCAACGTCCTGACTTTC.

The V and J genes are TRBV9 and TRBJ2-2; 7 bases map to TRBD1. The CDR3 is made up of 13 amino acids. Germline V lookup: CDR1 SGDLS, CDR2 YYNGEE. The V gene end was trimmed by 3 bases and the J gene end by 5 bases; junction bases not matched to a gene: 1. The CDR3 region has the DNA TGTGCCAGCAGCGCAGGGGGAACCGGGGAGCTGTTTTTT. It is translated as CASSAGGTGELFF.

The rearrangement links TRBV12-3 or TRBV12-4 to TRBJ1-2; possibly TRBD1 for D (5 bases). V lost 2 bases to trimming and J lost 7 bases, with 17 bases between them. This CDR3 has 15 residues. DNA of the CDR3: TGTGCCAGCAGTTTAACGGGGCGGCCCACCTTTGGCTACACCTTC. Translating it yields CASSLTGRPTFGYTF.

This CDR3 is CASSDRVTTSGANVLTF. The CDR3 DNA sequence: TGTGCCAGCAGCGATAGGGTAACTACATCTGGGGCCAACGTCCTGACTTTC. V and J are TRBV3-1 and TRBJ2-6; unclear D gene. Deletions cut 5 bases from V and 1 base from J, with 15 bases between. The germline gives CDR1 LGHDT, CDR2 YNNKEL (reference sequence). The CDR3 has 17 residues. The variable domain in full, completed from reference TRBV3-1 and TRBJ2-6, reads DTAVSQTPKYLVTQMGNDKSIKCEQNLGHDTMYWYKQDSKKFLKIMFSYNNKELIINETVPNRFSPKSPDKAHLNLHINSLELGDSAVYFCASSDRVTTSGANVLTFGAGSRLTVL.

This clonotype was seen a handful of times. The genes are TRBV28 and TRBJ2-7; either TRBD1 or TRBD2 may supply D (6 bases each). The germline CDR1 and CDR2 sequences are MDHEN and SYDVKM. The CDR3 loop spans 19 amino acids. V lost 3 bases to trimming and J lost 4 bases, with 28 bases between them. The CDR3 sequence: CASSLGALMGGPLPYEQYF. In DNA form, the CDR3 reads TGTGCCAGCAGTTTGGGGGCCCTTATGGGGGGCCCACTCCCTTACGAGCAGTACTTC.

A single count supports this clonotype. The CDR3 carries no conserved terminal phenylalanine or tryptophan, so it likely arises from a read error. The gene calls are TRBV24-1 and TRBJ1-1; D unclear. V shed 6 bases and J shed 5 bases, with 6 bases lying between them. This CDR3 has 11 residues. CDR1 and CDR2 from the germline V gene are KGHDR and SFDVKD. CDR3 sequence: CATSWGTEAFY. CDR3 in DNA: TGTGCCACCAGTTGGGGTACTGAAGCTTTCTAT.

The V and J genes are TRBV12-3 or TRBV12-4 and TRBJ1-2, with a tentative D call TRBD1 (6 bases). CDR3 length: 13 residues. The V end was cut by 6 bases, the J end by 5 bases, with 13 bases between. The CDR3 DNA is TGTGCCAGCAGCATTGACAGGTCGTATGGCTACACCTTC. It specifies CASSIDRSYGYTF.

V usage is TRBV6-5 and J usage is TRBJ1-1, with 8 bases lining up with TRBD1. After removal of 2 bases from V and 4 bases from J, the junction contained 9 bases not matched to a gene. CDR1 is MNHEY, CDR2 SVGAGI, per germline. The CDR3 runs to 16 residues. The CDR3 region is CASSYPLGQGGTEAFF. The CDR3 DNA reads as TGTGCCAGCAGTTACCCCCTCGGACAGGGCGGCACTGAAGCTTTCTTT.

The rearrangement joins TRBV6-2 or TRBV6-3 to TRBJ2-1, with no clear D. V dropped 2 bases and J dropped 9 bases, with 8 bases sitting between them. The germline V gene has CDR1 MNHEY and CDR2 SVGEGT. The CDR3 is made up of 12 amino acids. CDR3 bases: TGTGCCAGCAGTTACGGCCACTCTGAGCAGTTCTTC. Translation gives CASSYGHSEQFF.

This clonotype was recorded once. The rearrangement links TRBV6-5 to TRBJ1-4; a possible D gene is TRBD1 (5 bases). Germline assignment: CDR1 MNHEY and CDR2 SVGAGI. V lost 2 bases and J lost 7, with 11 bases in between. The CDR3 runs to 14 residues. As DNA, the CDR3 is TGTGCCAGCAGTTACGCGGGGAGGGGTGAAAAACTGTTTTTT. It codes for CASSYAGRGEKLFF.